This T cell receptor (beta chain) was documented in a study of cytomegalovirus exposure and HLA in healthy donors. The CDR3 consists of 15 residues. The V gene's germline CDR1 is SGHRS and CDR2 YFSETQ. With 60 Vbeta and 13 Jbeta primers, the PCR was carried out. Libraries were prepared by immunoSEQ multiplex PCR; TCRdb keeps only in-frame clonotypes and omits some of them. The table lists over 150,000 clones, roughly 77% of them singletons. The receptor was isolated from a male donor in good health and CMV-seronegative. The chain has TRBV5-1 and TRBJ2-5; 7 positions match TRBD1. The end of the DNA is better explained by TRBJ2-7, so the J call may be wrong. The source material was PBMCs. The CDR3 region is CASSPRGTDSYEQYF. The CDR3 DNA sequence: TGCGCCAGCAGCCCCCGTGGGACAGACTCCTACGAGCAGTACTTC.